The TCR beta chain described here comes from a study of Tregs in tolerant kidney transplant recipients. Study-level findings and limits: No direct test of biological reproducibility was done here. Tregs expanded with activated donor B cells seemed most donor-specific. Few patients were studied, so findings need validation in larger groups.

Points on this clone: What it recognizes is unknown.

The CDR3 sequence is 13 residues long. Germline values: CDR1 SGHRS, CDR2 YFSETQ. Thawed PBMCs were FACS-sorted into unstimulated CD4+CD25+CD127- regulatory T cells, CD4+CD25- non-regulatory cells, CD4 and CD8 cells. Generated by immunoSEQ multiplex PCR, the TCRdb table keeps only in-frame clones and is missing some. Among hundreds of thousands of clones, 80% to 85% were seen once, and the ten largest hold around 0.64%. The sample consisted of CD4+ T cells from blood. The J gene is TRBJ2-5, the V gene TRBV5-1; the D is unclear. The J call may not be correct, given that the DNA end is closer to TRBJ2-7. This TCR was sampled from a human donor in good health. CDR3 coding DNA: TGCGCCAGCAGCGGATTGACTTCCTACGAGCAGTACTTC. Translated: CASSGLTSYEQYF.